This is a list of T cell receptor beta chains from one sample in a study of blood T cell repertoires in COVID-19. Clones were read by immunoSEQ multiplex PCR, and TCRdb kept only the in-frame ones, dropping some. The sample has approximately 28,000 clones; roughly 80% are singletons. The sample was peripheral blood. These receptors all stem from a woman aged 60 to 75 with acute or convalescent COVID-19. CDR3s include the opening cysteine and the closing phenylalanine or tryptophan. The D gene is left open where the match is weak. Size tells how often a clone was seen (once, few, many) or the class of an expanded clone, and some rows leave it out.

D: NA; V: TRBV12-1; J: TRBJ1-1; size: few; DNA: TGTGCCAGCAGCCCGCGGGAGGGTAGGGACACTGAAGCTTTCTTT; CDR3: CASSPREGRDTEAFF
D: TRBD2; V: TRBV5-1; J: TRBJ2-5; size: NA; DNA: TGCGCCAGCAGCCCCGGGGGGGCCAATCCCCAAGAGACCCAGTACTTC; CDR3: CASSPGGANPQETQYF
D: NA; V: TRBV18; J: TRBJ2-7; size: NA; DNA: TGTGCCAGCTCACCACCGGCCAGGACCTACGAGCAGTACTTC; CDR3: CASSPPARTYEQYF
D: TRBD1; V: TRBV5-4; J: TRBJ2-3; size: NA; DNA: TGTGCCAGCAGGACAGGGGTGAAGGGCACAGATACGCAGTATTTT; CDR3: CASRTGVKGTDTQYF
D: NA; V: TRBV18; J: TRBJ2-7; size: NA; DNA: TGTGCCAGCTCATCATCACAGGGTTCCTACGAGCAGTACTTC; CDR3: CASSSSQGSYEQYF
D: TRBD1; V: TRBV7-2; J: TRBJ2-5; size: NA; DNA: TGTGCCAGCAGCTATAGGACAGGGGAAGAGACCCAGTACTTC; CDR3: CASSYRTGEETQYF
D: TRBD1; V: TRBV27; J: TRBJ2-6; size: NA; DNA: TGTGCCAGCAGTCAGAGACAGGGGACTGGGGCCAACGTCCTGACTTTC; CDR3: CASSQRQGTGANVLTF
D: NA; V: TRBV29-1; J: TRBJ2-5; size: NA; DNA: TGCAGCGTTGACGGGGGGCGTGAGACCCAGTACTTC; CDR3: CSVDGGRETQYF
D: NA; V: TRBV10-2; J: TRBJ2-7; size: NA; DNA: TGCGCCAGCAGTGAGTCGGGGGGTTACGAGCAGTACTTC; CDR3: CASSESGGYEQYF
D: TRBD1; V: TRBV9; J: TRBJ1-2; size: few; DNA: TGTGCCAGCAGCGTAGAAAGCATCTCCAGGGGGAATGGCTACACCTTC; CDR3: CASSVESISRGNGYTF
D: NA; V: TRBV11-2; J: TRBJ1-6; size: NA; DNA: TGTGCCAGCAGCTTAGACCACAGGGATTCACCCCTCCACTTT; CDR3: CASSLDHRDSPLHF
D: TRBD1; V: TRBV2; J: TRBJ2-1; size: once; DNA: TGTGCCAGCAGTGCGCAGGGGGCCCACAATGAGCAGTTCTTC; CDR3: CASSAQGAHNEQFF
D: TRBD1; V: TRBV7-9; J: TRBJ1-1; size: NA; DNA: TGTGCCAGCAGCCCTTGGACAGGGGTACTTACTGAAGCTTTCTTT; CDR3: CASSPWTGVLTEAFF
D: TRBD1; V: TRBV19; J: TRBJ1-2; size: NA; DNA: TGTGCCAGTAGCCGACAGGGTATAGGTGGCTACACCTTC; CDR3: CASSRQGIGGYTF
D: TRBD2; V: TRBV6-5; J: TRBJ2-2; size: NA; DNA: TGTGCCAGCAGACCAACTAGCGGGGTGGGGGAGCTGTTTTTT; CDR3: CASRPTSGVGELFF
D: NA; V: TRBV12-3/TRBV12-4; J: TRBJ1-1; size: NA; DNA: TGTGCCAGCAGTTTACAGAAGAACACTGAAGCTTTCTTT; CDR3: CASSLQKNTEAFF
D: TRBD2; V: TRBV29-1; J: TRBJ2-1; size: NA; DNA: TGCAGCGTGAAAAGCGGGGGCCCCTACAATGAGCAGTTCTTC; CDR3: CSVKSGGPYNEQFF
D: NA; V: TRBV3-1/TRBV3-2; J: TRBJ1-2; size: few; DNA: TGTGCCAGCAGCCAAAATCAGGGGCCCCACTATGGCTACACCTTC; CDR3: CASSQNQGPHYGYTF
D: NA; V: TRBV14; J: TRBJ2-1; size: NA; DNA: TGTGCCAGCAGCCTGGCCTCGATCCGCAATGAGCAGTTCTTC; CDR3: CASSLASIRNEQFF
D: TRBD1; V: TRBV30; J: TRBJ1-6; size: NA; DNA: TGTGCCTGGAGTCTCCCCGACAGGGTGAATTCACCCCTCCACTTT; CDR3: CAWSLPDRVNSPLHF
D: TRBD1; V: TRBV5-5; J: TRBJ1-2; size: NA; DNA: TGTGCCAGCAGCCCGGGACAGCTCTATGGCTACACCTTC; CDR3: CASSPGQLYGYTF
D: TRBD1; V: TRBV11-2; J: TRBJ2-7; size: once; DNA: TGTGCCAGCAGCGGACAGGGTTCCTACGAGCAGTACTTC; CDR3: CASSGQGSYEQYF
D: TRBD1; V: TRBV6-6; J: TRBJ1-1; size: NA; DNA: TGTGCCAGCAGGCGAGGACAGGGGAACACTGAAGCTTTCTTT; CDR3: CASRRGQGNTEAFF
D: NA; V: TRBV30; J: TRBJ1-6; size: NA; DNA: TGTGCCTGGAGTACGGACAGCCTCTCACCCCTCCACTTT; CDR3: CAWSTDSLSPLHF
D: TRBD1; V: TRBV7-9; J: TRBJ1-1; size: NA; DNA: TGTGCCAGCAGCCCCGGACAGGACCCGAACACTGAAGCTTTCTTT; CDR3: CASSPGQDPNTEAFF
D: NA; V: TRBV24-1; J: TRBJ2-1; size: NA; DNA: TGTGCCACCAGTGATGCCAGGCCGGTGGAAAATGAGCAGTTCTTC; CDR3: CATSDARPVENEQFF
D: TRBD1; V: TRBV11-2; J: TRBJ1-1; size: NA; DNA: TGTGCCAGCAGTTTCGGACAGGGGAAATTCGTGAACACTGAAGCTTTCTTT; CDR3: CASSFGQGKFVNTEAFF
D: NA; V: TRBV9; J: TRBJ2-3; size: NA; DNA: TGTGCCAGCAGCGTAGCGTCAGGCGACACAGATACGCAGTATTTT; CDR3: CASSVASGDTDTQYF
D: NA; V: TRBV29-1; J: TRBJ1-1; size: NA; DNA: TGCAGCGCCTCACAGGTACCATTAAACACTGAAGCTTTCTTT; CDR3: CSASQVPLNTEAFF
D: NA; V: TRBV7-2; J: TRBJ2-7; size: NA; DNA: TGTGCCAGCAGCTTAAGGGCAGGGATTGGCGAGCAGTACTTC; CDR3: CASSLRAGIGEQYF
D: NA; V: TRBV18; J: TRBJ1-2; size: NA; DNA: TGTGCCAGCTCACAGACAGATCATGGCTACACCTTC; CDR3: CASSQTDHGYTF
D: NA; V: TRBV7-8; J: TRBJ2-5; size: NA; DNA: TGTGCCAGCAGCTTGGAGGTACGAGAGACCCAGTACTTC; CDR3: CASSLEVRETQYF
D: NA; V: TRBV27; J: TRBJ1-3; size: NA; DNA: TGTGCCAGCAGTCTCAACCAAACCGGACATATGGGAAACACCATATATTTT; CDR3: CASSLNQTGHMGNTIYF
D: NA; V: TRBV6-5; J: TRBJ1-3; size: NA; DNA: TGTGCCAGCAGCAGGGACACGGCCTCTGGAAACACCATATATTTT; CDR3: CASSRDTASGNTIYF
D: NA; V: TRBV4-2; J: TRBJ2-6; size: NA; DNA: TGTGCCAGCAGCCAAGTGTTCGGGTTTGGGGCCAACGTCCTGACTTTC; CDR3: CASSQVFGFGANVLTF
D: TRBD1; V: TRBV5-6; J: TRBJ1-1; size: NA; DNA: TGTGCCAGCAGCTGGGGAACAGGGGGATTGGCTGAAGCTTTCTTT; CDR3: CASSWGTGGLAEAFF